The rows below give T cell receptor beta chains drawn from one sample of a study of cytomegalovirus exposure and HLA in healthy donors. Sequencing used immunoSEQ multiplex PCR; TCRdb keeps in-frame clones, though not all of them. The table records tens of thousands of clones, over 60% of them present only once. What was sequenced was PBMCs. All receptors come from a woman aged 30 to 39 in good health and CMV-seronegative. CDR3s include the opening cysteine and the closing phenylalanine or tryptophan. Each record gives: J gene, V gene, clone size, D gene, CDR3 protein, CDR3 DNA. The D gene is left open where the match is weak. Where a row states a size, it is once, few, many or the class of an expanded clone; other rows omit it.

TRBJ2-7,TRBV27,few,-,CASSLGGNHEQYF,TGTGCCAGCAGTTTAGGAGGGAACCACGAGCAGTACTTC
TRBJ2-7,TRBV7-2,-,TRBD1,CASSFRTGGYEQYF,TGTGCCAGCAGCTTTCGGACAGGGGGGTACGAGCAGTACTTC
TRBJ1-2,TRBV25-1,-,-,CASSEAGVVGYTF,TGTGCCAGCAGTGAGGCCGGGGTGGTGGGCTACACCTTC
TRBJ1-5,TRBV6-1,once,-,CASSTLRGSNQPQHF,TGTGCCAGCAGTACCCTTAGGGGAAGCAATCAGCCCCAGCATTTT
TRBJ2-7,TRBV2,few,-,CASSVTYEQYF,TGTGCCAGCAGTGTAACCTACGAGCAGTACTTC
TRBJ2-2,TRBV27,-,-,CASSWASNAGELFF,TGTGCCAGCAGTTGGGCTAGCAATGCCGGGGAGCTGTTTTTT
TRBJ2-2,TRBV10-1,-,TRBD2,CASGTSNTGELFF,TGCGCCAGCGGGACTAGCAACACCGGGGAGCTGTTTTTT
TRBJ1-5,TRBV6-5,-,-,CASSYSNPRGGQPQHF,TGTGCCAGCAGTTACTCGAACCCCCGGGGTGGTCAGCCCCAGCATTTT
TRBJ2-3,TRBV10-1,-,TRBD2,CASSGGLAGPVETQYF,TGCGCCAGCAGTGGCGGACTAGCGGGGCCAGTGGAGACGCAGTATTTT
TRBJ2-1,TRBV7-9,-,TRBD2,CASSLASGKNEQFF,TGTGCCAGCAGCTTAGCTAGCGGGAAGAATGAGCAGTTCTTC
TRBJ2-2,TRBV7-9,-,TRBD2,CASSWGGTGELFF,TGTGCCAGCAGCTGGGGGGGGACCGGGGAGCTGTTTTTT
TRBJ1-5,TRBV6-5,-,TRBD1,CASSPHRGSNQPQHF,TGTGCCAGCAGTCCCCACAGGGGGAGCAATCAGCCCCAGCATTTT
TRBJ2-1,TRBV6-4,-,-,CASSNTGTHEQFF,TGTGCCAGCAGTAACACAGGGACCCATGAGCAGTTCTTC
TRBJ1-1,TRBV5-1,-,-,CASSLGPQAAMNTEAFF,TGCGCCAGCAGCTTGGGGCCCCAAGCGGCTATGAACACTGAAGCTTTCTTT
TRBJ1-1,TRBV13,-,-,CASSTLNTEAFF,TGTGCCAGCAGCACACTGAACACTGAAGCTTTCTTT
TRBJ1-1,TRBV30,few,-,CAWRRWQGNTEAFF,TGTGCCTGGAGAAGGTGGCAGGGGAACACTGAAGCTTTCTTT
TRBJ2-5,TRBV20-1,-,-,CSARWAETQYF,TGCAGTGCTAGGTGGGCGGAGACCCAGTACTTC
TRBJ1-1,TRBV4-1,-,TRBD1,CASSQDTGGTNTEAFF,TGCGCCAGCAGCCAAGATACAGGGGGCACGAACACTGAAGCTTTCTTT
TRBJ2-7,TRBV25-1,-,TRBD1,CASEGMGQLVEQYF,TGTGCCTCCGAAGGGATGGGACAGCTAGTCGAGCAGTACTTC
TRBJ2-2,TRBV10-3,-,TRBD1,CAIRRDRGGGELFF,TGTGCCATCAGACGGGACAGGGGAGGCGGGGAGCTGTTTTTT
TRBJ2-3,TRBV6-5,-,-,CASSYSGGPTQYF,TGTGCCAGCAGTTACTCAGGCGGTCCTACGCAGTATTTT
TRBJ1-3,TRBV6-5,-,TRBD1,CASSLQGYSGNTIYF,TGTGCCAGCAGTTTACAGGGGTACTCTGGAAACACCATATATTTT
TRBJ2-3,TRBV29-1,-,TRBD1,CSVGQEYSTDTQYF,TGCAGCGTGGGACAGGAATATAGCACAGATACGCAGTATTTT
TRBJ2-5,TRBV5-6,-,-,CASSLGLGRETQYF,TGTGCCAGCAGCTTGGGACTGGGGAGGGAGACCCAGTACTTC
TRBJ1-1,TRBV6-5,-,-,CASSYTRFPNTEAFF,TGTGCCAGCAGTTACACTCGGTTCCCGAACACTGAAGCTTTCTTT
TRBJ2-7,TRBV5-1,-,TRBD1,CASSLQGNYEQYF,TGCGCCAGCAGCTTACAGGGGAACTACGAGCAGTACTTC
TRBJ1-6,TRBV7-2,-,-,CASSAWTESPLHF,TGTGCCAGCAGCGCCTGGACAGAATCACCCCTCCACTTT
TRBJ1-2,TRBV30,-,TRBD1,CAWGGQGGSSGYTF,TGTGCCTGGGGGGGACAGGGGGGATCAAGTGGCTACACCTTC
TRBJ1-5,TRBV6-1,-,-,CASRFEHSNQPQHF,TGTGCCAGCAGATTTGAGCATAGCAATCAGCCCCAGCATTTT
TRBJ1-1,TRBV10-3,-,-,CAISELYGETTEAFF,TGTGCCATCAGTGAGTTGTATGGGGAGACCACTGAAGCTTTCTTT
TRBJ2-7,TRBV19,-,-,CASSILRDGHEQYF,TGTGCCAGTAGTATTTTGCGGGACGGCCACGAGCAGTACTTC
TRBJ1-1,TRBV6-4,-,-,CASSDSGQGTEAFF,TGTGCCAGCAGTGACTCGGGGCAGGGCACTGAAGCTTTCTTT
TRBJ2-7,TRBV13,once,-,CASSTRLPSRGDYEQYF,TGTGCCAGCAGCACCCGACTACCCTCGCGGGGAGACTACGAGCAGTACTTC
TRBJ1-5,TRBV19,few,TRBD1,CASSTTGGNQPQHF,TGTGCCAGTAGTACGACAGGGGGAAATCAGCCCCAGCATTTT
TRBJ1-1,TRBV27,-,TRBD1,CASSQWDRMNTEAFF,TGTGCCAGCAGTCAATGGGACAGGATGAACACTGAAGCTTTCTTT
TRBJ2-1,TRBV18,-,TRBD1,CASSPETGTVNEQFF,TGTGCCAGCTCACCAGAGACAGGGACCGTCAATGAGCAGTTCTTC
TRBJ1-2,TRBV7-6,-,-,CASSLGSGLGGYTF,TGTGCCAGCAGCTTAGGTTCGGGGTTGGGCGGCTACACCTTC
TRBJ2-1,TRBV4-1,few,TRBD2,CASSHAGWGGPINEQFF,TGCGCCAGCAGCCATGCCGGTTGGGGGGGACCCATCAATGAGCAGTTCTTC